The sequence of this TCR beta chain was determined in a study of T cell responses to AZD1222 COVID-19 vaccine. The overall study: Analyses pooled second doses at about 4 or about 12 weeks.

Clones were read by immunoSEQ multiplex PCR, and TCRdb kept only the in-frame ones, dropping some. The top ten hold around 4% of the sample, which has tens of thousands of clones, 90% seen once. This clone has just a few counts. Its specificity is unknown. V gave up 6 bases and J gave up 4 bases; unmatched junction bases: 9. This CDR3 comprises 15 residues. Germline-derived CDR1 and CDR2 are MDHEN and SYDVKM. General study points: Nearly half of spike-specific TCRs reportedly target unmutated variant regions. Baseline seropositivity characterized only a handful of AZD1222 recipients.

This TCR came from an adult in good health. This chain links TRBV28 with TRBJ2-7; 10 bases align to TRBD1. The sequencing used peripheral blood, collected on day 0 of AZD1222 vaccination. CDR3 bases: TGTGCCAGCAGGAGGATTGACAGGGGGCGATACGAGCAGTACTTC. Protein product: CASRRIDRGRYEQYF.